What follows describes a single TCR beta chain. Profiling relied on immunoSEQ multiplex PCR, and the TCRdb table lists in-frame clones only, not all of them. Of under 450,000 clones in the sample, more than 75% were seen once. The data were taken from a study of blood T cell repertoires in COVID-19. The recovered donors of Cohort 3 showed two negative PCRs, clearance, or symptom resolution. This CDR3 has 15 amino acids. Germline trimming cut 2 bases from V and 4 bases from J; bases unmatched to any gene: 5. The germline gives CDR1 SGHRS, CDR2 YFSETQ. The genes are TRBV5-1 and TRBJ2-3; the match to TRBD2 covers 9 bases. This clonotype was obtained from a man aged 25-45 years who had recovered from COVID-19. What was sequenced was PBMCs or T cells enriched from blood (not recorded which). The DNA of the CDR3 is TGCGCCAGCAGCTTTTCGGCGGGGGGGGCAGATACGCAGTATTTT. The encoded protein is CASSFSAGGADTQYF.